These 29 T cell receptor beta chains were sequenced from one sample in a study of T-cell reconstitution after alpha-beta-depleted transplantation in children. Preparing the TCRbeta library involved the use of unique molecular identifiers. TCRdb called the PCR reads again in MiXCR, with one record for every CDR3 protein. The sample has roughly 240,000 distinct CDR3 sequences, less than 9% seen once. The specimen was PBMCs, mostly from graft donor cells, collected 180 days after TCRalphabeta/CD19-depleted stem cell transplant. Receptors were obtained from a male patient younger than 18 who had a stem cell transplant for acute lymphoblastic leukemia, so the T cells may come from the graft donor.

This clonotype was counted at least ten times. The CDR3 sequence is CSAMHTGELFF. The CDR3 DNA reads as TGCAGTGCTATGCACACCGGGGAGCTGTTTTTT. This chain connects TRBV20-1 to TRBJ2-2; D gene unclear. Per germline, CDR1 DFQATT and CDR2 SNEGSKA (reference sequence). This CDR3 comprises 11 residues. The ends were cut back, 4 bases at V and 3 bases at J, with 3 bases in the middle.

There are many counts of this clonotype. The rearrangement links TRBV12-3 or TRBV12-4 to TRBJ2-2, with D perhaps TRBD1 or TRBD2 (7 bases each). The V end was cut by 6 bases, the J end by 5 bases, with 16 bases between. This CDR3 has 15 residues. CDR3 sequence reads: CASSPYRGGTGELFF. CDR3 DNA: TGTGCCAGCAGCCCCTACAGGGGAGGGACCGGGGAGCTGTTTTTT.

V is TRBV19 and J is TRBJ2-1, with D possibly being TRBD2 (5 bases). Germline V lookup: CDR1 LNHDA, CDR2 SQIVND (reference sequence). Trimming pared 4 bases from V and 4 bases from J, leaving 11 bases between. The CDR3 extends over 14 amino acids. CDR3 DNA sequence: TGTGCCAGTAGTACCGGACTTTTTTACAATGAGCAGTTCTTC. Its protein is CASSTGLFYNEQFF.

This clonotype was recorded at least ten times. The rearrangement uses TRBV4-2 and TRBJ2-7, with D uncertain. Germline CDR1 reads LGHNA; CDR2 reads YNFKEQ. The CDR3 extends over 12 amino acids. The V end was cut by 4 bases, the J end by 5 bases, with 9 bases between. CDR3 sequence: CASSPSGNEQYF. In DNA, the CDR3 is TGTGCCAGCAGCCCCAGTGGAAACGAGCAGTACTTC.

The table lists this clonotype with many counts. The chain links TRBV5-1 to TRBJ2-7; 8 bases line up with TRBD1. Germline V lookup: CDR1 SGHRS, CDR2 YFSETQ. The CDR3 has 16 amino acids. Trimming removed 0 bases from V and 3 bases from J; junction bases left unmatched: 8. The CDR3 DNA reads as TGCGCCAGCAGCTTGGCCATCACAGGGGGTTTCTACGAGCAGTACTTC. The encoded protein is CASSLAITGGFYEQYF. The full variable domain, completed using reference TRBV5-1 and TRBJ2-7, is KAGVTQTPRYLIKTRGQQVTLSCSPISGHRSVSWYQQTPGQGLQFLFEYFSETQRNKGNFPGRFSGRQFSNSRSEMNVSTLELGDSALYLCASSLAITGGFYEQYFGPGTRLTVT.

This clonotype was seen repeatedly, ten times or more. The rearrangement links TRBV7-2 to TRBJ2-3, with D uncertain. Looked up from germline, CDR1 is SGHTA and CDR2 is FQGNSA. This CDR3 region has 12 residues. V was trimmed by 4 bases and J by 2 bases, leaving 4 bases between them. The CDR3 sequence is CASSSYTDTQYF. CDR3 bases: TGTGCCAGCAGCTCTTACACAGATACGCAGTATTTT.

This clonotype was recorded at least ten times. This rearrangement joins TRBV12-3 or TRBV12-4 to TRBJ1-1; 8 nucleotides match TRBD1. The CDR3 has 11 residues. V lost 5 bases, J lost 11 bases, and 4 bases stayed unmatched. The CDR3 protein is CASSPTGEAFF. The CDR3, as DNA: TGTGCCAGCAGTCCGACAGGGGAGGCTTTCTTT.

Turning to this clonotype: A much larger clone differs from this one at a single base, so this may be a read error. The CDR3 DNA reads as TGTGCCAGCAGTTACAAGCGGGAGGGCGTGACAGATACGCAGTATTTT. Amino acids: CASSYKREGVTDTQYF. The rearrangement joins TRBV6-5 to TRBJ2-3, with 10 bases lining up with TRBD2. The CDR3 is 16 residues long. After removal of 2 bases from V and 3 bases from J, the junction contained 5 bases not matched to a gene. Germline V gene data show CDR1 as MNHEY and CDR2 as SVGAGI.

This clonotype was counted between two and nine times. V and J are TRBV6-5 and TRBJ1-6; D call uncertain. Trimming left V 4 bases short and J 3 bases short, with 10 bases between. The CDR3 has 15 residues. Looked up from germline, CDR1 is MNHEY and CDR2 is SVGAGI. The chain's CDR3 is CASSSRPHYNSPLHF. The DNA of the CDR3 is TGTGCCAGCAGTTCTAGACCCCACTATAATTCACCCCTCCACTTT.

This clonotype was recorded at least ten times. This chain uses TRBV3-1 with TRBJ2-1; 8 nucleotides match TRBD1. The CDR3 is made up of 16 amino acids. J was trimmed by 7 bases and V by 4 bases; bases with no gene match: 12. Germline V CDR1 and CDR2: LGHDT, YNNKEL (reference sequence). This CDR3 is CASSPHQGASGNEQFF. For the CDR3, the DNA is TGTGCCAGCAGCCCCCACCAGGGGGCCTCGGGGAATGAGCAGTTCTTC.

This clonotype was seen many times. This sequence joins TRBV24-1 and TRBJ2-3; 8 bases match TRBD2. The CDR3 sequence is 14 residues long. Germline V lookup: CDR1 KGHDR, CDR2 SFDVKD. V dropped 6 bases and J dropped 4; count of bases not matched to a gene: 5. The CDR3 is CATSTGGPSDTQYF. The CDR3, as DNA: TGTGCCACCAGTACGGGAGGGCCCTCAGATACGCAGTATTTT.

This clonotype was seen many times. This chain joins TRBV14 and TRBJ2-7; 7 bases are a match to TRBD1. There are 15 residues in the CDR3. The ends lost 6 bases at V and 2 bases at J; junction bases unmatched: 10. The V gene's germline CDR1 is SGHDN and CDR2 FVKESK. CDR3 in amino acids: CASSHPGQSPYEQYF. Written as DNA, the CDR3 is TGTGCCAGCAGTCATCCGGGACAGAGTCCCTACGAGCAGTACTTC.

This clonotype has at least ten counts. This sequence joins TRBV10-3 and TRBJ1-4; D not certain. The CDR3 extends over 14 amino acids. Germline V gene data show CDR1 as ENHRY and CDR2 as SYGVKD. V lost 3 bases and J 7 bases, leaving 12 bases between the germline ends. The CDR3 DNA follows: TGTGCCATCAGTGATAAGGGAGGCTTTGAAAAACTGTTTTTT. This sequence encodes CAISDKGGFEKLFF.

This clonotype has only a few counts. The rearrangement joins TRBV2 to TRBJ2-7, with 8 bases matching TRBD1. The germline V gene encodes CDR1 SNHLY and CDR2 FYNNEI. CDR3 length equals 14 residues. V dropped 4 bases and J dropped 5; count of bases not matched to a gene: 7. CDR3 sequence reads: CASSAGQVINEQYF. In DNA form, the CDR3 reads TGTGCCAGCAGTGCGGGACAGGTGATCAACGAGCAGTACTTC.

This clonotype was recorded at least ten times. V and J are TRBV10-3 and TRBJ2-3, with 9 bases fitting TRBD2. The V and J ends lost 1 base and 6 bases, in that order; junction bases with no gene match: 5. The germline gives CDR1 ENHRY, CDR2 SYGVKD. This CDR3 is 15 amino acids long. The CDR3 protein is CAISELAGAYDTQYF. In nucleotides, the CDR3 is TGTGCCATCAGTGAGTTAGCGGGAGCGTATGATACGCAGTATTTT.

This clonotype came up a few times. The CDR3 protein is CASSLGGRAVDTQYF. Written as DNA, the CDR3 is TGTGCCAGCAGTTTAGGCGGGAGGGCCGTAGATACGCAGTATTTT. The chain joins TRBV28 to TRBJ2-3; 9 bases map to TRBD2. The CDR3 consists of 15 residues. The J segment lost 5 bases and the V segment lost 2 bases, leaving 5 bases of the junction unmatched. The germline V gene has CDR1 MDHEN and CDR2 SYDVKM.

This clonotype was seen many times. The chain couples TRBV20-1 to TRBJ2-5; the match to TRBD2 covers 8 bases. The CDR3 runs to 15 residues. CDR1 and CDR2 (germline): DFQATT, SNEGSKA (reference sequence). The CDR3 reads CSHNRGLAGQETQYF. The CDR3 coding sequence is TGCAGCCATAACCGCGGCCTAGCGGGTCAAGAGACCCAGTACTTC.

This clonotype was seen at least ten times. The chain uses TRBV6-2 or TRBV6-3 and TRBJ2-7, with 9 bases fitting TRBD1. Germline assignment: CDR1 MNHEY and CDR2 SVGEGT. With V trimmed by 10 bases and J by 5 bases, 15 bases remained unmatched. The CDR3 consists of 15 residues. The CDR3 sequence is CAISTGGKIFNEQYF. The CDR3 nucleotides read TGTGCCATCTCTACAGGGGGCAAAATCTTCAACGAGCAGTACTTC.

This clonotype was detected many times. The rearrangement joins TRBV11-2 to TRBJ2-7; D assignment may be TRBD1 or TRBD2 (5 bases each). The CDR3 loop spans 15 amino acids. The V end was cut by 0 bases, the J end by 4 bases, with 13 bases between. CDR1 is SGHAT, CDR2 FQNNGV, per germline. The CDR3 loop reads CASSLDFSGRYEQYF. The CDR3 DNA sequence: TGTGCCAGCAGCTTAGATTTCTCGGGACGTTACGAGCAGTACTTC.

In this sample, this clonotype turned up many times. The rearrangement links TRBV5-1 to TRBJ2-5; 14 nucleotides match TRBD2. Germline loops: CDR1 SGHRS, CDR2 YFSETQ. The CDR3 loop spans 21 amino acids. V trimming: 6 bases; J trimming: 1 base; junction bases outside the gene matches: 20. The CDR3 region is CASKKPGLAGAPFPLQETQYF. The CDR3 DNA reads TGCGCCAGCAAAAAACCGGGACTAGCGGGAGCCCCCTTCCCCCTCCAAGAGACCCAGTACTTC.

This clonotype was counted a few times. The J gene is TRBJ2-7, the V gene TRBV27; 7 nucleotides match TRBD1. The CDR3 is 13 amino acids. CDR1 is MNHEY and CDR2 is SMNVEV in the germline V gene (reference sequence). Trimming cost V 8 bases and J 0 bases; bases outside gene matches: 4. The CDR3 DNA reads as TGTGCCAGCGGGCAGGGGGTCTCCTACGAGCAGTACTTC. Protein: CASGQGVSYEQYF.

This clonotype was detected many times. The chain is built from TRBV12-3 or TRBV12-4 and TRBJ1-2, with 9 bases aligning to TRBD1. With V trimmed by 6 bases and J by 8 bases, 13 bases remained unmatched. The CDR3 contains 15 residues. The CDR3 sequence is CASRHRQGEEWGYTF. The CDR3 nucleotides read TGTGCCAGCAGGCATAGACAGGGGGAGGAATGGGGCTACACCTTC.

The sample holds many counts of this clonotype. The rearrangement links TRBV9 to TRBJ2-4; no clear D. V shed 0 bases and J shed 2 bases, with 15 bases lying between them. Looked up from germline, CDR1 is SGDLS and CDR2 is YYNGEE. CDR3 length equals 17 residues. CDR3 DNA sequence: TGTGCCAGCAGCGTAGGGGTCGAACACCACTCCAAAAACATTCAGTACTTC. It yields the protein CASSVGVEHHSKNIQYF.

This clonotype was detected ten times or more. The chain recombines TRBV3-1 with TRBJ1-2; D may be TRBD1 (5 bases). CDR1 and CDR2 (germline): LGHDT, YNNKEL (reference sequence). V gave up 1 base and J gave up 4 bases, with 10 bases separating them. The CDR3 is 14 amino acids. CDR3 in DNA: TGTGCCAGCAGCCAAGGGGCAGGGCCCTATGGCTACACCTTC. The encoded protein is CASSQGAGPYGYTF.

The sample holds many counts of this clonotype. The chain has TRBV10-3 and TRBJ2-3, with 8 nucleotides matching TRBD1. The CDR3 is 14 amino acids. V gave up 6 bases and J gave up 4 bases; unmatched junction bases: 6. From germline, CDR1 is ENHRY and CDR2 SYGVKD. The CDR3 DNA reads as TGTGCCATCAGCAGGACAGGGTGGTCAGATACGCAGTATTTT. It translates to CAISRTGWSDTQYF.

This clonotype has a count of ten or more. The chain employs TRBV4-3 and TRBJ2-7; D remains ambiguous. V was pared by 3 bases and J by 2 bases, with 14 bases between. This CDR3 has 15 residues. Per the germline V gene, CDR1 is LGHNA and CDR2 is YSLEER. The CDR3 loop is CASSHERVGPYEQYF. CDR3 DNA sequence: TGCGCCAGCAGCCATGAACGGGTAGGACCCTACGAGCAGTACTTC.

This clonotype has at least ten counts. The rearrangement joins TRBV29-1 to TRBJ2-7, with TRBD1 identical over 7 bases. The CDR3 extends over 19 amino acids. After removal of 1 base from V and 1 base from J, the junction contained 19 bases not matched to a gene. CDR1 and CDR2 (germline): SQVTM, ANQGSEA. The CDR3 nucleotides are TGCAGCGTTGAAGCCCGGGACAGCCGGGACGGCCGGACTTCCTACGAGCAGTACTTC. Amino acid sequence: CSVEARDSRDGRTSYEQYF.

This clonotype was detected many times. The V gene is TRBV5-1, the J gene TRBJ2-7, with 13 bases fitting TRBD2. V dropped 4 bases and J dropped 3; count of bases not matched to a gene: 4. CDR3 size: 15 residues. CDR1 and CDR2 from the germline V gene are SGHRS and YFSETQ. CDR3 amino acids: CASSPGLAGVYEQYF. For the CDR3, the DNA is TGCGCCAGCAGCCCAGGACTAGCGGGAGTCTACGAGCAGTACTTC. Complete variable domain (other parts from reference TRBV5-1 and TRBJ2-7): KAGVTQTPRYLIKTRGQQVTLSCSPISGHRSVSWYQQTPGQGLQFLFEYFSETQRNKGNFPGRFSGRQFSNSRSEMNVSTLELGDSALYLCASSPGLAGVYEQYFGPGTRLTVT.

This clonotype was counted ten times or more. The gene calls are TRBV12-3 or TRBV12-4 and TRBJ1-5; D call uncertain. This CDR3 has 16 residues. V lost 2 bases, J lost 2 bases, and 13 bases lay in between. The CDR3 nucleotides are TGTGCCAGCAGTTTATTTGGACGATCGGGCAATCAGCCCCAGCATTTT. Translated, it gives CASSLFGRSGNQPQHF.